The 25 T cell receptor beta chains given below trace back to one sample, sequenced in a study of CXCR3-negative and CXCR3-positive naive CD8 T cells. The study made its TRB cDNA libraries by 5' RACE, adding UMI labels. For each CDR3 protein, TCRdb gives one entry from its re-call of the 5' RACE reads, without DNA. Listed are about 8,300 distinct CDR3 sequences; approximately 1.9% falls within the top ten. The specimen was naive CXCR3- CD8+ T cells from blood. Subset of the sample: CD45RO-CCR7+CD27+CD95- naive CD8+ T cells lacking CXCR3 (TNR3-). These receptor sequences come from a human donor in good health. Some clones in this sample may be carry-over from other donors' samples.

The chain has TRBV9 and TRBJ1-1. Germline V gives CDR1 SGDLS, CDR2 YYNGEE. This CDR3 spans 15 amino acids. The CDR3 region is CASSPQTDLYTEAFF. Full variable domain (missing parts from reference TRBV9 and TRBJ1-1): DSGVTQTPKHLITATGQRVTLRCSPRSGDLSVYWYQQSLDQGLQFLIQYYNGEERAKGNILERFSAQQFPDLHSELNLSSLELGDSALYFCASSPQTDLYTEAFFGQGTRLTVV.

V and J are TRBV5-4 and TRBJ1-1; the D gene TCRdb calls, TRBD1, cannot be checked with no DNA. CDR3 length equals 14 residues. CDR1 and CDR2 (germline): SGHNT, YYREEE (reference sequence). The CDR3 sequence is CASSAGTGNTEAFF.

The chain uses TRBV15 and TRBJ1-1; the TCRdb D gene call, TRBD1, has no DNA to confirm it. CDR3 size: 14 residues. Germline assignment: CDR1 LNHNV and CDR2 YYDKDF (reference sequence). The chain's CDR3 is CATSGRPLNTEAFF.

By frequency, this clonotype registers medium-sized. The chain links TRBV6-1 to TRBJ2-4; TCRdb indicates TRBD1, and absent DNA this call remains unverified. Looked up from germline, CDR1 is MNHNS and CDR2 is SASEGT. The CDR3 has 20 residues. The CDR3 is CASSESFTSDPRPSKNIQYF.

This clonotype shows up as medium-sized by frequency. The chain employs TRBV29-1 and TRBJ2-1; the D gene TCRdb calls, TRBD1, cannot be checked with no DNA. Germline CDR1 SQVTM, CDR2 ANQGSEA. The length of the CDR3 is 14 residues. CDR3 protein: CSVESGQGWNEQFF.

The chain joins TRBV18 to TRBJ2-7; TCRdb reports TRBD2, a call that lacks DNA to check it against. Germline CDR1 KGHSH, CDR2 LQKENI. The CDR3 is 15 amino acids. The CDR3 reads CASSPPVAVPGEQYF.

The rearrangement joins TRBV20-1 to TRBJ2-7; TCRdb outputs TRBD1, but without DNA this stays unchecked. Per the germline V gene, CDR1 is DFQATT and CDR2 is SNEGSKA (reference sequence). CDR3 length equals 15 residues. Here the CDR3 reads CSARDRKGTVHEHYF.

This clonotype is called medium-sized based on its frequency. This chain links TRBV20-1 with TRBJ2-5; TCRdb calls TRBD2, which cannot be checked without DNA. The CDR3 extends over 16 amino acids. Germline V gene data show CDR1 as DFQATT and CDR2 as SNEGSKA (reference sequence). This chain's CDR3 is CSARDSGLSIVETQYF.

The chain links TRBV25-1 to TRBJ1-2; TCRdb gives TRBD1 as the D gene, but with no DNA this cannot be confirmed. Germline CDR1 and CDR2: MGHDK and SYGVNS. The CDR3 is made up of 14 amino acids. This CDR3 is CASSEKPGTYGYTF.

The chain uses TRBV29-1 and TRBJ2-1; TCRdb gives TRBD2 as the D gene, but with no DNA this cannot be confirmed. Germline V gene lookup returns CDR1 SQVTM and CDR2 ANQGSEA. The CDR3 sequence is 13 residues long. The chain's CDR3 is CSANGRSGNEQFF.

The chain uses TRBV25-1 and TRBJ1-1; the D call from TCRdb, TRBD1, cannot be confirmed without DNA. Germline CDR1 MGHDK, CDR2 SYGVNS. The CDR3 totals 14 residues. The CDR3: CASSVPGGASEAFF. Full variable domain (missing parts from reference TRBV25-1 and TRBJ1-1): EADIYQTPRYLVIGTGKKITLECSQTMGHDKMYWYQQDPGMELHLIHYSYGVNSTEKGDLSSESTVSRIRTEHFPLTLESARPSHTSQYLCASSVPGGASEAFFGQGTRLTVV.

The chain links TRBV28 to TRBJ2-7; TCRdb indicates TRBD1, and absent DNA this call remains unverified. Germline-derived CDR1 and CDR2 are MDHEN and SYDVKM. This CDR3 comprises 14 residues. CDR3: CASRGEAISYEQYF.

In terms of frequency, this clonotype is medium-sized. CDR3 in amino acids: CASSPPPLESYEQYF. The rearrangement links TRBV5-1 to TRBJ2-7; TCRdb proposes TRBD1, but this gene call is untestable without DNA. Per the germline V gene, CDR1 is SGHRS and CDR2 is YFSETQ. This CDR3 has 15 amino acids.

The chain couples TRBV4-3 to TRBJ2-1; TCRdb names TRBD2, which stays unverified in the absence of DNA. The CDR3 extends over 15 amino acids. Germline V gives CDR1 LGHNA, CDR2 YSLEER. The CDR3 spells CASSQGTGGSPEQFF.

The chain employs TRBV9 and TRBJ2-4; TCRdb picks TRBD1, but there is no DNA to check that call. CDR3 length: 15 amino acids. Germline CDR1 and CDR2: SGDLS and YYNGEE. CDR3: CASSDGTLATTIQYF.

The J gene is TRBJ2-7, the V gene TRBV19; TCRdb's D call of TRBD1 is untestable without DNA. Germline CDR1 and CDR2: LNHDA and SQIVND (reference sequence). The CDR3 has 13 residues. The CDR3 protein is CASTPGGSYEQYF.

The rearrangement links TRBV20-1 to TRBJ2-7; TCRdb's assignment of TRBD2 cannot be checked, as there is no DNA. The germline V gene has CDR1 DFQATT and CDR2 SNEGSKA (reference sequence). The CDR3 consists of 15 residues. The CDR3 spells CSARDGPGSSYEQYF.

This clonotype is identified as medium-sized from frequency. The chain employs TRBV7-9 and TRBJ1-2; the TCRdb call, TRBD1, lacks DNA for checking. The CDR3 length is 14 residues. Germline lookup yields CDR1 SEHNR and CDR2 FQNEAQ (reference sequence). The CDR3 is CASSSADRNYGYTF.

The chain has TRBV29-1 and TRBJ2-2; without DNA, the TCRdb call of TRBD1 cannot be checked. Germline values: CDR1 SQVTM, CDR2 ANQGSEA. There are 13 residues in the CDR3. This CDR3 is CSVGRGNTGELFF.

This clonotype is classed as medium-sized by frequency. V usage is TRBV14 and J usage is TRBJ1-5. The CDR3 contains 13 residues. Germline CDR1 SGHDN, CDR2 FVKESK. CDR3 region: CASSQVTGQPQHF.

The CDR3 is CASSLVADTQYF. The V and J genes are TRBV5-1 and TRBJ2-3. From germline, CDR1 is SGHRS and CDR2 YFSETQ. This CDR3 is built from 12 residues.

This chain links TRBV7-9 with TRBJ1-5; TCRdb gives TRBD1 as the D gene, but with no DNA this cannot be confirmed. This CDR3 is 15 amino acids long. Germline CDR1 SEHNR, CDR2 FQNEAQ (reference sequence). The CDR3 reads CASSPLRGAHQPQHF.

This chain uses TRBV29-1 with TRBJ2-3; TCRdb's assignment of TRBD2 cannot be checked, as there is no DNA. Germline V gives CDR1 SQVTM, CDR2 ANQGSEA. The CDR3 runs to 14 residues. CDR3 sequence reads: CSVEGDRDLDTQYF.

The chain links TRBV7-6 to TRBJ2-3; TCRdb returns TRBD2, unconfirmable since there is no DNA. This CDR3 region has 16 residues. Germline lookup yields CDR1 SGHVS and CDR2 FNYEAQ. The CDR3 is CASSLLAGPHTDTQYF.

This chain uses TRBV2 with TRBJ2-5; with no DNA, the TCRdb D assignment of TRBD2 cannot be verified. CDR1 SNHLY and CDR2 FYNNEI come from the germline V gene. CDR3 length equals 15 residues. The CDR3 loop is CASSDPAGRAEGQYF.